These T cell receptor beta chains were read from a single sample in a study of T cell responses to AZD1222 COVID-19 vaccine. Libraries were prepared by immunoSEQ multiplex PCR; TCRdb keeps only in-frame clonotypes and omits some of them. This table has 130,000 or so clones, approximately 94% appearing once. Sequenced material: peripheral blood, taken on day 0 of AZD1222 vaccination. Receptors were obtained from an adult in good health. Both conserved end residues are part of each CDR3. A D gene is named only where the DNA matches it firmly. Only part of the rows carry a size: once, few, many, or a class if the clone is expanded.

CDR3,DNA,length,D,V,J,size
CASSYSGQTNEKLFF,TGTGCCAGCAGTTACTCTGGACAGACTAATGAAAAACTGTTTTTT,15,NA,TRBV6-5,TRBJ1-4,NA
CASIGGYGYTF,TGTGCCAGCATCGGGGGCTATGGCTACACCTTC,11,NA,TRBV6-4,TRBJ1-2,NA
CASSKGQGRGETQYF,TGTGCCAGTAGCAAGGGACAGGGTCGGGGAGAGACCCAGTACTTC,15,TRBD1,TRBV19,TRBJ2-5,NA
CASSIGGSLYGYTF,TGTGCCAGTAGTATAGGTGGATCTCTCTATGGCTACACCTTC,14,NA,TRBV19,TRBJ1-2,NA
CATSDLGGTGYEQYF,TGTGCCACCAGTGATTTAGGGGGAACGGGCTACGAGCAGTACTTC,15,NA,TRBV24-1,TRBJ2-7,once
CASTRGQVNTEAFF,TGTGCCAGTACCCGAGGGCAGGTTAACACTGAAGCTTTCTTT,14,NA,TRBV19,TRBJ1-1,NA
CASLQGAFNEKLFF,TGTGCCAGCCTCCAGGGGGCGTTTAATGAAAAACTGTTTTTT,14,TRBD1,TRBV9,TRBJ1-4,NA
CAIRPRDGTQYF,TGTGCCATCAGACCCCGTGACGGGACCCAGTACTTC,12,NA,TRBV10-3,TRBJ2-5,NA
CSVEGLAGADTQYF,TGCAGCGTTGAGGGACTAGCGGGAGCGGATACGCAGTATTTT,14,TRBD2,TRBV29-1,TRBJ2-3,once
CASSWDRGTGYTF,TGTGCCAGCAGTTGGGACAGGGGGACGGGCTACACCTTC,13,TRBD1,TRBV28,TRBJ1-2,NA
CASSPTTKDTQYF,TGTGCCAGCTCACCAACGACTAAAGATACGCAGTATTTT,13,NA,TRBV18,TRBJ2-3,once
CASSLQQGANIQYF,TGTGCCAGCAGTCTTCAACAGGGGGCAAACATTCAGTACTTC,14,TRBD1,TRBV6-2/TRBV6-3,TRBJ2-4,NA
CASGSGFGHNEQFF,TGTGCCAGCGGCTCGGGTTTTGGTCACAATGAGCAGTTCTTC,14,NA,TRBV14,TRBJ2-1,NA
CASSYSRRSTDTQYF,TGTGCCAGCAGTTACTCGCGGAGGAGCACAGATACGCAGTATTTT,15,NA,TRBV6-2/TRBV6-3,TRBJ2-3,NA
CASSYLIGNTIYF,TGTGCCAGCAGCTATTTAATCGGAAACACCATATATTTT,13,NA,TRBV6-6,TRBJ1-3,NA
CASSLDRGGKEPQHF,TGTGCCAGCAGCTTAGATCGGGGGGGTAAGGAGCCCCAGCATTTT,15,NA,TRBV11-2,TRBJ1-5,NA
CAISDSAAAGSNRGYNEKLFF,TGTGCCATCAGTGATAGTGCTGCAGCCGGGAGCAACAGAGGGTATAATGAAAAACTGTTTTTT,21,NA,TRBV10-3,TRBJ1-4,NA
CASSVAAYNEQFF,TGTGCCAGCAGCGTAGCGGCCTACAATGAGCAGTTCTTC,13,NA,TRBV27,TRBJ2-1,NA
CASIKTGDNQPQHF,TGTGCCAGCATCAAGACAGGGGACAATCAGCCCCAGCATTTT,14,TRBD1,TRBV7-9,TRBJ1-5,once
CASSSASGPNGGELFF,TGTGCCAGCAGTTCGGCTAGCGGGCCCAACGGCGGGGAGCTGTTTTTT,16,TRBD2,TRBV7-9,TRBJ2-2,NA
CASSLLAGGYNEQFF,TGTGCCAGCAGTCTCCTAGCGGGAGGGTACAATGAGCAGTTCTTC,15,TRBD2,TRBV7-3,TRBJ2-1,NA
CASSIRGRTEAFF,TGTGCCAGTAGTATACGGGGACGGACTGAAGCTTTCTTT,13,NA,TRBV19,TRBJ1-1,NA
CASSDRRRGGGSYTF,TGTGCCAGCAGCGACCGCCGACGGGGAGGAGGGAGCTACACCTTC,15,NA,TRBV11-2,TRBJ1-2,NA
CASILNPPGNTEAFF,TGTGCCAGCATCTTAAACCCTCCGGGGAACACTGAAGCTTTCTTT,15,NA,TRBV28,TRBJ1-1,once
CSVEGVMNTEAFF,TGCAGCGTTGAAGGGGTTATGAACACTGAAGCTTTCTTT,13,NA,TRBV29-1,TRBJ1-1,NA
CASSPANSGTLDTQYF,TGTGCCAGCAGCCCGGCAAATAGCGGGACCTTAGATACGCAGTATTTT,16,TRBD2,TRBV27,TRBJ2-3,NA
CASSYSLGQSYEQYF,TGTGCCAGCAGTTATTCCTTGGGACAGTCTTACGAGCAGTACTTC,15,TRBD1,TRBV6-5,TRBJ2-7,once
CASTRTDSNQPQHF,TGTGCCAGTACAAGGACAGATAGCAATCAGCCCCAGCATTTT,14,NA,TRBV19,TRBJ1-5,NA
CSASRRYNEQFF,TGCAGTGCTAGTAGGCGGTACAATGAGCAGTTCTTC,12,NA,TRBV20-1,TRBJ2-1,NA
CASSQDMVGEGANVLTF,TGCGCCAGCAGCCAAGACATGGTAGGAGAAGGGGCCAACGTCCTGACTTTC,17,NA,TRBV4-3,TRBJ2-6,NA
CASTSGLAGGETQYF,TGTGCCAGCACCTCGGGACTAGCGGGAGGAGAGACCCAGTACTTC,15,TRBD2,TRBV28,TRBJ2-5,NA
CASSQELGMANEKLFF,TGCGCCAGCAGCCAAGAACTGGGGATGGCTAATGAAAAACTGTTTTTT,16,NA,TRBV4-1,TRBJ1-4,NA
CASRIRSGNTIYF,TGTGCCAGCAGAATAAGGTCTGGAAACACCATATATTTT,13,NA,TRBV28,TRBJ1-3,NA
CASSEDYLPSGDEQFF,TGTGCCAGCAGTGAGGACTACCTACCTTCGGGGGATGAGCAGTTCTTC,16,NA,TRBV6-1,TRBJ2-1,NA
CASSSRRGQGQETQYF,TGTGCCAGCAGCTCCCGGCGAGGACAGGGCCAAGAGACCCAGTACTTC,16,TRBD1,TRBV7-9,TRBJ2-5,NA
CASSARQGHPYGYTF,TGTGCCAGCAGTGCCCGACAGGGCCATCCCTATGGCTACACCTTC,15,TRBD1,TRBV28,TRBJ1-2,NA
CASSPGTVHQPQHF,TGCGCCAGCAGCCCCGGGACAGTCCATCAGCCCCAGCATTTT,14,TRBD1,TRBV4-1,TRBJ1-5,once
CSAVTDTQYF,TGCAGCGCGGTGACAGATACGCAGTATTTT,10,NA,TRBV29-1,TRBJ2-3,NA
CASSPTGPQANTEAFF,TGTGCCAGCTCACCTACCGGCCCACAAGCGAACACTGAAGCTTTCTTT,16,NA,TRBV18,TRBJ1-1,NA
CASSVGAGTRNTEAFF,TGTGCCAGCAGCGTGGGAGCCGGGACACGGAACACTGAAGCTTTCTTT,16,NA,TRBV9,TRBJ1-1,NA
CASSHEDYGYTF,TGTGCCAGTAGTCATGAAGACTATGGCTACACCTTC,12,NA,TRBV19,TRBJ1-2,NA